These 12 T cell receptor beta chains were all obtained from the same sample, sequenced in a study of blood T cell repertoires in COVID-19. Clones were read by immunoSEQ multiplex PCR, and TCRdb kept only the in-frame ones, dropping some. This sample has 110,000 to 150,000 clones, with roughly 75% found just once. The sequenced sample was PBMCs or T cells enriched from blood (not recorded which). The receptors come from a woman aged 45-59 years who had recovered from COVID-19.

The V call is TRBV7-3, the J call TRBJ1-2; D remains ambiguous. Per germline, CDR1 SGHTA and CDR2 FQGTGA. The ends were cut back, 3 bases at V and 8 bases at J, with 13 bases in the middle. CDR3 length equals 13 residues. CDR3 in DNA: TGTGCCAGCAGCTTTACGAGGTCCGGGGGCTACACCTTC. This gives the protein CASSFTRSGGYTF.

The chain combines TRBV7-7 with TRBJ2-2, with D perhaps TRBD2 (6 bases). Germline V gene sequence: CDR1 SSHAT, CDR2 FNYEAQ (reference sequence). Trimming cost V 6 bases and J 2 bases, with 13 bases left between them. This CDR3 region has 15 residues. Here the CDR3 reads CASSSRDSNTGELFF. The CDR3 DNA reads as TGTGCCAGCAGTAGCCGGGACTCCAACACCGGGGAGCTGTTTTTT.

The sample holds one count of this clone. V gene TRBV5-4 combines with J gene TRBJ1-5; tentatively, D is TRBD1 (5 bases). V was trimmed by 5 bases and J by 6 bases, leaving 18 bases between them. Germline V gene data show CDR1 as SGHNT and CDR2 as YYREEE (reference sequence). The CDR3 length is 15 residues. The CDR3 spells CASSLGGGIGQPQHF. In DNA, the CDR3 is TGTGCCAGCAGTCTGGGGGGAGGGATCGGTCAGCCCCAGCATTTT.

This sequence joins TRBV2 and TRBJ1-2; 10 positions match TRBD1. V dropped 11 bases and J dropped 0; count of bases not matched to a gene: 15. Germline CDR1 and CDR2: SNHLY and FYNNEI. The CDR3 totals 17 residues. In DNA, the CDR3 is TGTGCCGAGAGAAACCGGGACAGGGGCTTTTCTAACTATGGCTACACCTTC. This gives the protein CAERNRDRGFSNYGYTF.

V and J are TRBV9 and TRBJ1-1; D gene uncertain. This CDR3 region has 14 residues. Germline loops: CDR1 SGDLS, CDR2 YYNGEE. The V end was cut by 4 bases, the J end by 1 base, with 11 bases between. The CDR3 protein is CASSPLAGNTEAFF. Here the CDR3 DNA reads TGTGCCAGCAGCCCCCTTGCGGGGAACACTGAAGCTTTCTTT.

This chain connects TRBV6-1 to TRBJ1-1; D remains ambiguous. This CDR3 has 12 residues. V lost 6 bases, J lost 7 bases, and 12 bases lay in between. Per germline, CDR1 MNHNS and CDR2 SASEGT. CDR3 protein: CASSNQAIEAFF. The CDR3 DNA reads TGTGCCAGCAGCAACCAGGCAATTGAAGCTTTCTTT.

V gene TRBV7-2 combines with J gene TRBJ2-1, with D maybe TRBD1 (5 bases). Trimming took off 5 bases at V and 11 bases at J, with 13 bases between the two ends. This CDR3 contains 12 residues. CDR1 and CDR2 (germline): SGHTA, FQGNSA. The chain's CDR3 is CASSAYQGKQFF. DNA of the CDR3: TGTGCCAGCAGCGCCTATCAGGGTAAGCAGTTCTTC. Based on the CDR3 plus reference TRBV7-2 and TRBJ2-1, the full variable domain is GAGVSQSPSNKVTEKGKDVELRCDPISGHTALYWYRQSLGQGLEFLIYFQGNSAPDKSGLPSDRFSAERTGGSVSTLTIQRTQQEDSAVYLCASSAYQGKQFFGPGTRLTVL.

The chain links TRBV28 to TRBJ2-7; 7 nucleotides agree with TRBD1. Germline V gene sequence: CDR1 MDHEN, CDR2 SYDVKM. This CDR3 comprises 12 residues. V was clipped by 5 bases and J by 3 bases; unmatched bases: 1. Written as DNA, the CDR3 is TGTGCCAGCAGTCGACAGGGCTACGAGCAGTACTTC. Encoded protein: CASSRQGYEQYF.

The sample holds one count of this clone. J is TRBJ2-7 and V is TRBV3-1 (or the pseudogene TRBV3-2), with D possibly being TRBD2 (5 bases). In germline, CDR1 is LGHDT, CDR2 YNNKEL (reference sequence). The CDR3 is 14 residues long. With 4 bases removed from V and 2 bases from J, the gap between germline ends came to 12 bases. This CDR3 is CASSRTGSPYEQYF. For the CDR3, the DNA is TGTGCCAGCAGCCGCACGGGGTCCCCCTACGAGCAGTACTTC.

V gene TRBV5-1 combines with J gene TRBJ1-5; D gene uncertain. V was clipped by 0 bases and J by 4 bases, with 5 bases between them. The CDR3 sequence is 13 residues long. Germline lookup yields CDR1 SGHRS and CDR2 YFSETQ. The CDR3 coding sequence is TGCGCCAGCAGCTTGGCGGGGAATCAGCCCCAGCATTTT. Its protein is CASSLAGNQPQHF.

The chain employs TRBV6-6 and TRBJ2-3; 8 nucleotides match TRBD2. The CDR3 totals 13 residues. V was clipped by 10 bases and J by 2 bases; unmatched bases: 5. Germline-derived CDR1 and CDR2 are MNHNY and SVGAGI (reference sequence). CDR3 loop: CAIGGGFTDTQYF. DNA for the CDR3: TGTGCCATCGGGGGGGGATTCACAGATACGCAGTATTTT.

This sequence joins TRBV28 and TRBJ2-1; weak D call: TRBD1 (6 bases). Trimming removed 6 bases at V and 3 bases at J, with 9 bases between. Germline CDR1 MDHEN, CDR2 SYDVKM. The CDR3 spans 13 residues. CDR3 region: CASRKQGYNEQFF. In DNA form, the CDR3 reads TGTGCCAGCAGAAAACAGGGCTACAATGAGCAGTTCTTC.